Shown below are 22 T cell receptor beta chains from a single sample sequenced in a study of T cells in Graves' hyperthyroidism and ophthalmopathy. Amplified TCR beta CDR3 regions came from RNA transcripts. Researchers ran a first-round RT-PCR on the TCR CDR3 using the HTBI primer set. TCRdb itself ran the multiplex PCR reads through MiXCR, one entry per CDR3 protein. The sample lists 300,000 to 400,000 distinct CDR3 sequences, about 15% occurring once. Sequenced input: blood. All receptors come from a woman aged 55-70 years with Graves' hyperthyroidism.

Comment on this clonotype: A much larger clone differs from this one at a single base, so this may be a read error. The CDR3 loop is CASSPGLLATNGKLFF. The CDR3 nucleotides are TGTGCCAGCAGTCCGGGACTGCTTGCAACTAATGGAAAACTGTTTTTT. The chain joins TRBV27 to TRBJ1-4, with D tentatively TRBD1 (5 bases). CDR1 MNHEY and CDR2 SMNVEV come from the germline V gene (reference sequence). This CDR3 contains 16 residues.

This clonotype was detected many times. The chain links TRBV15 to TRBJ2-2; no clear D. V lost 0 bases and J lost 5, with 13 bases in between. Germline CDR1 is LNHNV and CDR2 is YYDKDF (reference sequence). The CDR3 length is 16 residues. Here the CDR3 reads CATSRDVTAATGELFF. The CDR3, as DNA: TGTGCCACCAGCAGAGATGTTACAGCCGCGACCGGGGAGCTGTTTTTT.

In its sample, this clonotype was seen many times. CDR3 bases: TGCAGTGCTAGCCCCGGACGCGACTATGGCTACACCTTC. This gives the protein CSASPGRDYGYTF. The rearrangement links TRBV20-1 to TRBJ1-2; D uncertain. The CDR3 is made up of 13 amino acids. Trimming removed 3 bases at V and 3 bases at J, with 11 bases between. Germline-derived CDR1 and CDR2 are DFQATT and SNEGSKA (reference sequence).

CDR3 sequence (DNA): TGTGCCACCAGTGATGCTGGGGATTTGGGCTACACCTTC. Residues: CATSDAGDLGYTF. The chain combines TRBV24-1 with TRBJ1-2, with unresolved D. Germline V gives CDR1 KGHDR, CDR2 SFDVKD. The CDR3 extends over 13 amino acids. The V end lost 3 bases, the J end lost 8 bases, and 12 bases lay between the germline ends.

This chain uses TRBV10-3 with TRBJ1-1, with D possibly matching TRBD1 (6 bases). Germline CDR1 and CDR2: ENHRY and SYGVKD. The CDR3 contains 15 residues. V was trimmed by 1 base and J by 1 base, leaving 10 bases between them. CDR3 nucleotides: TGTGCCATCAGTGAGTACCGGACAGCGAACACTGAAGCTTTCTTT. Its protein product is CAISEYRTANTEAFF.

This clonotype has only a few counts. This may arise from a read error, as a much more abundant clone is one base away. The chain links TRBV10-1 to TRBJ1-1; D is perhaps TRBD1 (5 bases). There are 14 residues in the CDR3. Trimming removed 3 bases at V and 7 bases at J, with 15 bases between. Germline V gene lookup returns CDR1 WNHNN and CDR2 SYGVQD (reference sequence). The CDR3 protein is CASSDSNGADEAFF. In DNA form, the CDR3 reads TGCGCCAGCAGTGATTCGAACGGGGCTGATGAAGCTTTCTTT.

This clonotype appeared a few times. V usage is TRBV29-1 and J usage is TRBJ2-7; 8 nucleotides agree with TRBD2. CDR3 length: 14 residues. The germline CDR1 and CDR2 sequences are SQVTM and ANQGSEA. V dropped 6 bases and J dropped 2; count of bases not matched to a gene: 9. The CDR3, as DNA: TGCAGCGTGCGAGCGGGAGTTTACCCCTACGAGCAGTACTTC. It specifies CSVRAGVYPYEQYF.

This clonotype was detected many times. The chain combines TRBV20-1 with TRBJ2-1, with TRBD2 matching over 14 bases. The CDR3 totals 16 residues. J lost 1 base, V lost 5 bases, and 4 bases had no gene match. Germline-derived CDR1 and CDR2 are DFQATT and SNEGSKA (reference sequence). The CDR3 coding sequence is TGCAGTGCTCTTGGACTAGCGGGAGGATCCTACAATGAGCAGTTCTTC. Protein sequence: CSALGLAGGSYNEQFF.

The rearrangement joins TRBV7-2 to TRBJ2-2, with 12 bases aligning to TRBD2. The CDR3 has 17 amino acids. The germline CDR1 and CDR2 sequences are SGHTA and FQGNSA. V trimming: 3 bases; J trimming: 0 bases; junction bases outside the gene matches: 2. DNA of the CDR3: TGTGCCAGCAGCTTCTCTAGCGGGAGGGCGAACACCGGGGAGCTGTTTTTT. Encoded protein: CASSFSSGRANTGELFF.

DNA of the CDR3: TGTGCCAGCAGTGAAGGGGGTCTGGGGATCGGGGAGCTGTTTTTT. Amino acids: CASSEGGLGIGELFF. V gene TRBV2 combines with J gene TRBJ2-2; D is uncertain. Trimming left V 1 base short and J 7 bases short, with 13 bases between. The CDR3 extends over 15 amino acids. Germline V gene lookup returns CDR1 SNHLY and CDR2 FYNNEI.

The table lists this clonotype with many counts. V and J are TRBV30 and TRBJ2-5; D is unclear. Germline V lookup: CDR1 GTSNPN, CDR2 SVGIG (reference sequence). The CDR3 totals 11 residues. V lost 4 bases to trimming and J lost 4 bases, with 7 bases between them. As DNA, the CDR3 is TGTGCCTGGATATCTAGAGAGACCCAGTACTTC. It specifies CAWISRETQYF.

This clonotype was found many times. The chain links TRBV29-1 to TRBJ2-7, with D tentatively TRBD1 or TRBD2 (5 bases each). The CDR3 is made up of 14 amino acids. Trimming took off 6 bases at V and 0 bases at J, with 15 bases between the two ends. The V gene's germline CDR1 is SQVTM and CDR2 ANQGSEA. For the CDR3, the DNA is TGCAGCGTAGAACCCGGGACGGGCTCCTACGAGCAGTACTTC. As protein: CSVEPGTGSYEQYF.

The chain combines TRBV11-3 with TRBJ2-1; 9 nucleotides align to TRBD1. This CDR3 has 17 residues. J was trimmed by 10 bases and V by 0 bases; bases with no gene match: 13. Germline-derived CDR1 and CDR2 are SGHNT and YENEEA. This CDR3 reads CASSLDRPGQGVDEQFF. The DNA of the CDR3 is TGTGCCAGCAGCTTAGACAGACCGGGACAGGGAGTCGACGAGCAGTTCTTC.

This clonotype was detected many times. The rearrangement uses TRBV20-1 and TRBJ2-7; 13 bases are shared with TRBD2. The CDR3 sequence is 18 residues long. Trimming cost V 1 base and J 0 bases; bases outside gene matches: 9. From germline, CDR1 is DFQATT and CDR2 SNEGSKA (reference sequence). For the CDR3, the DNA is TGCAGTGCTAGAGTCGGGGGACTAGCGGGGCGAGACTCCTACGAGCAGTACTTC. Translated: CSARVGGLAGRDSYEQYF.

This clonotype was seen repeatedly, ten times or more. CDR3 nucleotide sequence: TGCGCCAGCAGCTTGCCACAGGGTGGGATGAACACTGAAGCTTTCTTT. As protein: CASSLPQGGMNTEAFF. V is TRBV5-1 and J is TRBJ1-1, with D possibly matching TRBD1 (6 bases). The length of the CDR3 is 16 residues. Germline CDR1 and CDR2: SGHRS and YFSETQ. V was trimmed by 1 base and J by 0 bases, leaving 13 bases between them.

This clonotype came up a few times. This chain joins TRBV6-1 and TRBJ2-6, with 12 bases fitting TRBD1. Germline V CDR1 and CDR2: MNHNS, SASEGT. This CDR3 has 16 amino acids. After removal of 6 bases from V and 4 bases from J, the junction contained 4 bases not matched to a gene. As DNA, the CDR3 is TGTGCCAGCAGGGGACAGGGGGCGGGCGGGGCCAACGTCCTGACTTTC. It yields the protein CASRGQGAGGANVLTF.

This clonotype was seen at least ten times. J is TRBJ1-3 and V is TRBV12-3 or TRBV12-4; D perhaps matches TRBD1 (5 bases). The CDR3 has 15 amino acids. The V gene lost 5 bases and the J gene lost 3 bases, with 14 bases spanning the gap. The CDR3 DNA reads TGTGCCAGCAGTATAACTCGGGACCTTGGAAACACCATATATTTT. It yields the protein CASSITRDLGNTIYF.

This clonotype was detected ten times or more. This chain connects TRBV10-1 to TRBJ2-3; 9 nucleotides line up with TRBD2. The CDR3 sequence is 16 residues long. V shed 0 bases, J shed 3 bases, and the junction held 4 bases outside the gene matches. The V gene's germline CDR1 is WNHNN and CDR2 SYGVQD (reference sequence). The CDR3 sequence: CASSESGREGTDTQYF. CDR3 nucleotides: TGCGCCAGCAGTGAGTCGGGGCGGGAGGGTACAGATACGCAGTATTTT.

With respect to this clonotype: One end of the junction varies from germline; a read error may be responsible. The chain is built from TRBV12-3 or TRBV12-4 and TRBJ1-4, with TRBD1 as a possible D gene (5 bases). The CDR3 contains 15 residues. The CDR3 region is CACSSLGQGDEKLFF. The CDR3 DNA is TGTGCCTGCAGTTCCCTGGGTCAAGGGGATGAAAAACTGTTTTTT.

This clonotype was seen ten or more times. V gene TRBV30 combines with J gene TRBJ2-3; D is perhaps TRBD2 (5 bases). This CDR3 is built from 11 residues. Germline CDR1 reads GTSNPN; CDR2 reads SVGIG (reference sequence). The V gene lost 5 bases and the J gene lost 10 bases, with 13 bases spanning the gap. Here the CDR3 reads CAWRLASSQYF. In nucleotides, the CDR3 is TGTGCCTGGCGCCTGGCTAGCTCGCAGTATTTT.

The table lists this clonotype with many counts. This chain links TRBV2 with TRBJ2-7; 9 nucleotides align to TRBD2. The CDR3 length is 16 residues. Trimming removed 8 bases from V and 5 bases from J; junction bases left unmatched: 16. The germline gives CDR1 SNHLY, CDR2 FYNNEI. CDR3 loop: CASGYPLAGTENEQYF. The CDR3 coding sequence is TGTGCCAGCGGCTACCCCCTAGCGGGAACTGAGAACGAGCAGTACTTC. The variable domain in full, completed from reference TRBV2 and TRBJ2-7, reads EPEVTQTPSHQVTQMGQEVILRCVPISNHLYFYWYRQILGQKVEFLVSFYNNEISEKSEIFDDQFSVERPDGSNFTLKIRSTKLEDSAMYFCASGYPLAGTENEQYFGPGTRLTVT.

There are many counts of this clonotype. CDR3 coding DNA: TGTGCCAGCAGCCCCGAGTCCGGAGTCTACGAGCAGTACTTC. Amino acid sequence: CASSPESGVYEQYF. J is TRBJ2-7 and V is TRBV6-2 or TRBV6-3, with D unresolved. Looked up from germline, CDR1 is MNHEY and CDR2 is SVGEGT. V was pared by 6 bases and J by 3 bases, with 15 bases between. The CDR3 has 14 residues.